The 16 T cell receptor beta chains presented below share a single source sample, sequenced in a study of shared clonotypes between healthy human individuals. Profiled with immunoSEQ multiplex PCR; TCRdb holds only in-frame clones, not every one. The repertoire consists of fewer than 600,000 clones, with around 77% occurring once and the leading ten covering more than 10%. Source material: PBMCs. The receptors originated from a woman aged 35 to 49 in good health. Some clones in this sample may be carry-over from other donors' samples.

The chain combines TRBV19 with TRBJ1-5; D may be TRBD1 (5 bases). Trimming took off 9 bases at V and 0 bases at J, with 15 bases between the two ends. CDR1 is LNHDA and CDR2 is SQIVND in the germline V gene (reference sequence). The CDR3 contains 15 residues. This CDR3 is CASTDRSGSNQPQHF. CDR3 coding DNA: TGTGCCAGCACAGACAGAAGCGGTAGCAATCAGCCCCAGCATTTT.

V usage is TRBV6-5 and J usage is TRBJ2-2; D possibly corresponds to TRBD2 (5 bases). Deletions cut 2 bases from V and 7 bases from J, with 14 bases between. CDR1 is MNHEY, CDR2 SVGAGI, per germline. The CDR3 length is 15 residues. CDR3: CASSYGWGAHGELFF. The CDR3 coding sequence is TGTGCCAGCAGTTACGGTTGGGGAGCCCACGGGGAGCTGTTTTTT.

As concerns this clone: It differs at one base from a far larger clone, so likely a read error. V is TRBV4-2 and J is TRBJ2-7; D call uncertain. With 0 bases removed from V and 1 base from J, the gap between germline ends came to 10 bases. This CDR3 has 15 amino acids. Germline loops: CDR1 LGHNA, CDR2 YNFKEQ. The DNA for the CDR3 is TGTGCCAGCAGCCAAGAAGGAGATGCATCCTACGAGCAGTACTTC. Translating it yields CASSQEGDASYEQYF.

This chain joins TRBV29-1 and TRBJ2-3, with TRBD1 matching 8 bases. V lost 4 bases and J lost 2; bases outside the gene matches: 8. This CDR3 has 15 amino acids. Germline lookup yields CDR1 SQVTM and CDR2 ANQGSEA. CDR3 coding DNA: TGCAGCGTTGTCGACAGGGGAGGTTCCACAGATACGCAGTATTTT. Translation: CSVVDRGGSTDTQYF.

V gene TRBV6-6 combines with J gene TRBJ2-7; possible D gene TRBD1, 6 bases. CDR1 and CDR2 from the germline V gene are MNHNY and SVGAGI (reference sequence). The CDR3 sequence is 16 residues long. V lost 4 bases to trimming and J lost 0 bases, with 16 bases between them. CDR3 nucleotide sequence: TGTGCCAGCAGTTCTCATCAAGACAGGAGCTCCTACGAGCAGTACTTC. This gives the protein CASSSHQDRSSYEQYF.

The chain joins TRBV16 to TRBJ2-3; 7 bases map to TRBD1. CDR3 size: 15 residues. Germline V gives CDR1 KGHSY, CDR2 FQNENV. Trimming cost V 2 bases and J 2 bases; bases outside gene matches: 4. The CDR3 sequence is CASSQLGQATDTQYF. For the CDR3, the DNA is TGTGCCAGCAGCCAACTCGGACAGGCCACAGATACGCAGTATTTT.

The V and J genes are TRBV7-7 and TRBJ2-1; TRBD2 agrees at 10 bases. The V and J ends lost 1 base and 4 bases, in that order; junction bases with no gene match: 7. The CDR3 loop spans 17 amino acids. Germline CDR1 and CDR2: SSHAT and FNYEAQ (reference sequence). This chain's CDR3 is CASSLGVAGGLYNEQFF. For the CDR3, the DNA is TGTGCCAGCAGCTTAGGGGTAGCGGGAGGTCTATACAATGAGCAGTTCTTC.

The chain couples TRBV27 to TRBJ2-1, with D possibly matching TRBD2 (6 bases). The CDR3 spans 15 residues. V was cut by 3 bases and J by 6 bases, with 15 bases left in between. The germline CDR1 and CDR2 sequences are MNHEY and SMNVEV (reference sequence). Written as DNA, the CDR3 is TGTGCCAGCAGTTTCCGGGACTTCCGTGGCAATGAGCAGTTCTTC. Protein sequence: CASSFRDFRGNEQFF.

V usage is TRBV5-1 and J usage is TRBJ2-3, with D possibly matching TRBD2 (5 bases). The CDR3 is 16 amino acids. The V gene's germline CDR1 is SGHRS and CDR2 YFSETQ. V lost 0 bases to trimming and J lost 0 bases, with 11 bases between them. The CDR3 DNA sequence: TGCGCCAGCAGCTTGGGAGGGAGACCTAGCACAGATACGCAGTATTTT. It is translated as CASSLGGRPSTDTQYF.

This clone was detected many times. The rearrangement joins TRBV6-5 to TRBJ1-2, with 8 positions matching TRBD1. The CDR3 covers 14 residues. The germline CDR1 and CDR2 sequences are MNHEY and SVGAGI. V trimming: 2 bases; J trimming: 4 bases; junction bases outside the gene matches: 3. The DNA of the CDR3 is TGTGCCAGCAGTTACCGGACAGGGTTCTATGGCTACACCTTC. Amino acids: CASSYRTGFYGYTF.

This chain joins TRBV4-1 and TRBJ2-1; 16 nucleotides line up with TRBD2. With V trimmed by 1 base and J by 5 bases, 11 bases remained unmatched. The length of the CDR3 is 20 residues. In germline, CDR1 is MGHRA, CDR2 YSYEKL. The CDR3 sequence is CASSQGGLAGGPSRNNEQFF. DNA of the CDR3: TGCGCCAGCAGCCAAGGGGGACTAGCGGGAGGGCCATCCCGTAACAATGAGCAGTTCTTC.

CDR3 in amino acids: CASVDPGRGDTQYF. The DNA of the CDR3 is TGTGCCAGCGTAGACCCAGGGCGCGGAGATACGCAGTATTTT. This chain links TRBV2 with TRBJ2-3; TRBD1 is a possible D gene (5 bases). Germline lookup yields CDR1 SNHLY and CDR2 FYNNEI. Trimming removed 8 bases at V and 5 bases at J, with 17 bases between. This CDR3 region has 14 residues.

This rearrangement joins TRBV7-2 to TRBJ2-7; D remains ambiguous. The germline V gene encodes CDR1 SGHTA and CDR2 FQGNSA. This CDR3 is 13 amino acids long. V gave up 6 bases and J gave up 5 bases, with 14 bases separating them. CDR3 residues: CASRTLMSHEQYF. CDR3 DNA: TGTGCCAGCAGGACTCTGATGTCCCACGAGCAGTACTTC. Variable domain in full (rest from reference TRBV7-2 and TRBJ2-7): GAGVSQSPSNKVTEKGKDVELRCDPISGHTALYWYRQSLGQGLEFLIYFQGNSAPDKSGLPSDRFSAERTGGSVSTLTIQRTQQEDSAVYLCASRTLMSHEQYFGPGTRLTVT.

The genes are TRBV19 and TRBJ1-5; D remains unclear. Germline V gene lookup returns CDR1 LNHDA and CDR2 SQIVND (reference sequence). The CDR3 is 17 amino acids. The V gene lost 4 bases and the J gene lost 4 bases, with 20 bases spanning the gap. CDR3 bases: TGTGCCAGTAGTAAACCGGCGGGATACACAGCGAATCAGCCCCAGCATTTT. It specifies CASSKPAGYTANQPQHF.

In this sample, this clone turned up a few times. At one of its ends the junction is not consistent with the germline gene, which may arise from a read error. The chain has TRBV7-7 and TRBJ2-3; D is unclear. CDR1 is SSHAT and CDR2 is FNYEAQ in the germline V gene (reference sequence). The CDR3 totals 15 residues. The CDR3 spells CASSLGLASSDTQYF. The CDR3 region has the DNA TGTGCTAGCAGCTTAGGATTGGCTAGTTCAGATACGCAGTATTTT.

CDR3 loop: CASTVGLAGTYEQYF. The CDR3 nucleotides are TGTGCCAGCACCGTTGGACTAGCGGGCACTTACGAGCAGTACTTC. The genes are TRBV28 and TRBJ2-7; TRBD2 matches 11 bases. Germline CDR1 and CDR2: MDHEN and SYDVKM. The CDR3 loop spans 15 amino acids. V lost 7 bases and J lost 4; bases outside the gene matches: 9.